This entry concerns a single T cell receptor beta chain. The antigen is unknown. The data belong to a study of identical twins. Notes on the study in general: An excess of low generation probability was shown by twin-shared out-of-frame alpha sequences. One should note that invariant MAIT and iNKT cells could partly confound zero-insertion analyses. Memory repertoires lacked the insertion deficit that abundant cord blood beta clonotypes showed. Cross-sectional statistical analysis, not tracking of the same donors, underpinned the conclusions.

The CDR3 has 15 residues. Trimming pared 3 bases from V and 5 bases from J, leaving 17 bases between. CDR1 and CDR2 from the germline V gene are SGHRS and YFSETQ. TCRdb called the 5' RACE reads again in MiXCR, with one record for every CDR3 protein. The sample lists approximately 630,000 distinct CDR3 sequences, roughly 6.6% seen once, with over 1.5% in the top ten. Separately, the same data were catalogued under a study of yellow fever vaccine responses in identical twins.

This TCR was sampled from a young woman in good health. The chain has TRBV5-1 and TRBJ2-5; maybe TRBD2 (6 bases). Source material: PBMCs. CDR3 DNA sequence: TGCGCCAGCAGCTCCCAACTAGCTGGCAGGGAGACCCAGTACTTC. It is translated as CASSSQLAGRETQYF.